This entry features one T cell receptor (beta chain) sequence. These data belong to a study of beta chain features in type 1 diabetes. Trimming took 4 bases from V and 2 from J; bases not matched to a gene: 2. There are 16 residues in the CDR3. The germline V gene encodes CDR1 LNHNV and CDR2 YYDKDF (reference sequence). Reverse transcription of all isolated RNA meant that expressed TCRB transcripts were sequenced. TCRdb's copy holds only in-frame clones and misses some; the assay was immunoSEQ multiplex PCR. The repertoire holds 450,000 to 600,000 clones, with 30% as singletons. The sequence derives from a man younger than 30 in good health. The sample consisted of naive CD4+ T cells from blood. The chain employs TRBV15 and TRBJ2-3, with 14 bases lining up with TRBD2. The CDR3 region is CATSMTSGRATDTQYF. For the CDR3, the DNA is TGTGCCACCAGCATGACTAGCGGGAGGGCCACAGATACGCAGTATTTT.